The 27 T cell receptor beta chains given below trace back to one sample, sequenced in a study of sequential checkpoint blockade in melanoma. As for treatment: randomized to nivolumab then ipilimumab (arm A) or the reverse (arm B). The repertoire was sequenced with immunoSEQ multiplex PCR; TCRdb's copy has only in-frame clones and lacks some. This sample has about 32,000 clones, with approximately 82% found just once. The sample in question was CD8+ T cells sorted from blood (inferred from file names), obtained from a patient given nivolumab and ipilimumab in sequence. The receptors stem from a human donor with melanoma.

This clone came up a few times. This chain joins TRBV10-3 and TRBJ2-7; D is perhaps TRBD2 (5 bases). The germline V gene encodes CDR1 ENHRY and CDR2 SYGVKD. Trimming pared 7 bases from V and 2 bases from J, leaving 9 bases between. The CDR3 totals 12 residues. This CDR3 is CAITTGAYEQYF. In DNA form, the CDR3 reads TGTGCCATCACTACCGGGGCCTACGAGCAGTACTTC.

The rearrangement joins TRBV27 to TRBJ1-4; D is possibly TRBD1 (6 bases). The CDR3 consists of 17 residues. The ends were cut back, 5 bases at V and 4 bases at J, with 20 bases in the middle. Germline loops: CDR1 MNHEY, CDR2 SMNVEV (reference sequence). The CDR3 protein is CASSPRRTERSNEKLFF. CDR3 DNA sequence: TGTGCCAGCAGTCCACGGAGGACAGAGAGGAGTAATGAAAAACTGTTTTTT.

CDR3 in amino acids: CASSVQGAPGNTIYF. CDR3 in DNA: TGTGCCAGCAGCGTCCAGGGGGCGCCTGGAAACACCATATATTTT. The chain uses TRBV9 and TRBJ1-3; the match to TRBD1 covers 8 bases. V shed 2 bases and J 2 bases; nucleotides not matched to a gene: 3. Germline CDR1 reads SGDLS; CDR2 reads YYNGEE. This CDR3 contains 15 residues.

The rearrangement uses TRBV27 and TRBJ1-1; D may be TRBD1 (5 bases). The CDR3 totals 14 residues. Trimming cost V 3 bases and J 2 bases, with 10 bases left between them. CDR1 is MNHEY and CDR2 is SMNVEV in the germline V gene (reference sequence). The CDR3 DNA follows: TGTGCCAGCAGTTTTCGACAGTATAACACTGAAGCTTTCTTT. Protein: CASSFRQYNTEAFF.

The chain employs TRBV7-9 and TRBJ2-7, with D possibly matching TRBD2 (5 bases). The CDR3 is made up of 15 amino acids. CDR1 is SEHNR and CDR2 is FQNEAQ in the germline V gene (reference sequence). Trimming shortened V by 5 bases and J by 3 bases, and 17 bases separated the two germline ends. The CDR3 sequence: CASSGGSNGRYEQYF. Here the CDR3 DNA reads TGTGCCAGCAGCGGAGGATCTAACGGACGCTACGAGCAGTACTTC.

The chain has TRBV27 and TRBJ2-5; TRBD1 matches 10 bases. The end of the DNA fits TRBJ2-7 better, so the J call may be wrong. The CDR3 contains 15 residues. CDR1 MNHEY and CDR2 SMNVEV come from the germline V gene (reference sequence). The CDR3 DNA sequence: TGTGCCAGCAGGGCCGGGACAGGGGAGTCCCACGAGCAGTACTTC. As protein: CASRAGTGESHEQYF.

This clone was seen just once. Other DNA sequences of this sample code for an identical CDR3. This chain uses TRBV27 with TRBJ1-5, with 9 nucleotides matching TRBD1. Germline lookup yields CDR1 MNHEY and CDR2 SMNVEV (reference sequence). J was trimmed by 5 bases and V by 5 bases; bases with no gene match: 4. The CDR3 sequence is 14 residues long. The CDR3 spells CASSIRQGDQPQHF. The CDR3, as DNA: TGTGCCAGCAGTATACGACAGGGGGATCAGCCCCAGCATTTT.

The table lists this clone with a count of one. The V call is TRBV6-5, the J call TRBJ1-3, with 8 bases matching TRBD1. J gave up 4 bases and V 6 bases, and 5 bases lay outside the gene matches. Germline CDR1 and CDR2: MNHEY and SVGAGI. The CDR3 runs 14 residues. The CDR3 nucleotides are TGTGCCAGCAGGGAGACAGGGGCAGGAAACACCATATATTTT. Encoded protein: CASRETGAGNTIYF.

The V call is TRBV5-6, the J call TRBJ2-7; weak D call: TRBD2 (5 bases). V lost 2 bases and J 1 base, leaving 7 bases between the germline ends. Germline V gene lookup returns CDR1 SGHDT and CDR2 YYEEEE. This CDR3 contains 13 residues. CDR3 sequence reads: CASSLGSSYEQYF. CDR3 DNA sequence: TGTGCCAGCAGCTTAGGGAGTTCCTACGAGCAGTACTTC. The full variable domain, with the rest looked up from reference TRBV5-6 and TRBJ2-7, is DAGVTQSPTHLIKTRGQQVTLRCSPKSGHDTVSWYQQALGQGPQFIFQYYEEEERQRGNFPDRFSGHQFPNYSSELNVNALLLGDSALYLCASSLGSSYEQYFGPGTRLTVT.

The chain uses TRBV19 and TRBJ2-2, with D maybe TRBD1 (5 bases). Germline V gene data show CDR1 as LNHDA and CDR2 as SQIVND (reference sequence). Between the trimmed V and J ends, which lost 5 bases and 4 bases, there was a span of 11 bases. The CDR3 is made up of 14 amino acids. CDR3 protein: CASSADSFTGELFF. As DNA, the CDR3 is TGTGCCAGTAGTGCCGACAGCTTCACCGGGGAGCTGTTTTTT.

The chain is built from TRBV28 and TRBJ2-7; perhaps TRBD1 as D (6 bases). Germline V gives CDR1 MDHEN, CDR2 SYDVKM. V shed 5 bases and J shed 0 bases, with 20 bases lying between them. The CDR3 spans 17 residues. CDR3 sequence reads: CASSPIRQAYPSYEQYF. The CDR3, as DNA: TGTGCCAGCAGTCCCATTCGACAGGCGTATCCCTCCTACGAGCAGTACTTC.

The chain combines TRBV5-1 with TRBJ2-3; the match to TRBD1 covers 7 bases. Germline CDR1 reads SGHRS; CDR2 reads YFSETQ. V gave up 2 bases and J gave up 2 bases; unmatched junction bases: 5. The CDR3 has 15 amino acids. The CDR3: CASSFQGVPTDTQYF. CDR3 DNA sequence: TGCGCCAGCAGCTTCCAGGGGGTCCCCACAGATACGCAGTATTTT.

V is TRBV28 and J is TRBJ2-7, with TRBD2 matching over 8 bases. Germline CDR1 reads MDHEN; CDR2 reads SYDVKM. The CDR3 is made up of 14 amino acids. After removal of 2 bases from V and 5 bases from J, the junction contained 5 bases not matched to a gene. The CDR3 DNA is TGTGCCAGCAGTTTAAGCGGGGGACAAAACGAGCAGTACTTC. This translates into CASSLSGGQNEQYF.

The rearrangement joins TRBV4-3 to TRBJ2-3; 12 bases map to TRBD2. There are 19 residues in the CDR3. V shed 2 bases, J shed 5 bases, and the junction held 14 bases outside the gene matches. CDR1 LGHNA and CDR2 YSLEER come from the germline V gene. Written as DNA, the CDR3 is TGCGCCAGCAGCCAACTGACTAGCGGGGGTTCAATCAGGGGAGATACGCAGTATTTT. Protein sequence: CASSQLTSGGSIRGDTQYF.

The chain couples TRBV2 to TRBJ2-7; no definite D call. This CDR3 has 15 residues. CDR1 is SNHLY, CDR2 FYNNEI, per germline. Trimming removed 7 bases from V and 1 base from J, with 17 bases in between. The CDR3 is CASIPAGGRSYEQYF. The CDR3 bases are TGTGCCAGCATCCCGGCCGGTGGCAGGTCCTACGAGCAGTACTTC.

The rearrangement uses TRBV30 and TRBJ1-1; 7 positions match TRBD1. The germline V gene has CDR1 GTSNPN and CDR2 SVGIG (reference sequence). With V trimmed by 5 bases and J by 5 bases, 11 bases remained unmatched. The CDR3 is 14 amino acids. CDR3 sequence: CAWDKGAEWTEAFF. CDR3 bases: TGTGCCTGGGATAAGGGGGCGGAGTGGACTGAAGCTTTCTTT.

The genes are TRBV7-2 and TRBJ2-7; the D gene is possibly TRBD1 (5 bases). V was pared by 1 base and J by 2 bases, with 9 bases between. Germline CDR1 SGHTA, CDR2 FQGNSA. This CDR3 has 14 residues. DNA of the CDR3: TGTGCCAGCAGCTTAGGCGCCAGGGCCTACGAGCAGTACTTC. As protein: CASSLGARAYEQYF.

The V gene is TRBV28, the J gene TRBJ2-7; 7 bases line up with TRBD1. With 11 bases clipped from V and 7 bases from J, the junction kept 14 bases outside the gene matches. CDR1 is MDHEN, CDR2 SYDVKM, per germline. The CDR3 consists of 13 residues. The CDR3 spells CAGRAGGSREQYF. In DNA form, the CDR3 reads TGTGCCGGGCGGGCAGGGGGATCTCGAGAGCAGTACTTC.

The J gene is TRBJ2-7, the V gene TRBV5-8; weak D call: TRBD1 (6 bases). CDR1 is SGHTS and CDR2 is YDEGEE in the germline V gene. V was trimmed by 0 bases and J by 5 bases, leaving 12 bases between them. The length of the CDR3 is 14 residues. CDR3 protein: CASSLGQGIHEQYF. In DNA form, the CDR3 reads TGTGCCAGCAGCTTGGGGCAGGGGATCCACGAGCAGTACTTC.

This clone was found a few times. The chain employs TRBV12-5 and TRBJ1-1; no definite D call. Between the trimmed V and J ends, which lost 3 bases and 1 base, there was a span of 6 bases. CDR1 and CDR2 (germline): LGHNT, FRNRAP. The CDR3 runs 13 residues. CDR3 loop: CASGFLPNTEAFF. Here the CDR3 DNA reads TGTGCTAGTGGTTTTCTACCGAACACTGAAGCTTTCTTT.

The chain couples TRBV18 to TRBJ1-3; D is unresolved. Germline CDR1 KGHSH, CDR2 LQKENI. Trimming removed 5 bases from V and 0 bases from J, with 11 bases in between. The CDR3 is 15 amino acids. The CDR3 bases are TGTGCCAGCTCAGCAGAGGGTTACTCTGGAAACACCATATATTTT. This gives the protein CASSAEGYSGNTIYF.

The genes are TRBV5-1 and TRBJ2-2; a weak D match, TRBD2 (5 bases). The CDR3 has 14 amino acids. The V and J ends lost 4 bases and 6 bases respectively, with 13 bases between them. In germline, CDR1 is SGHRS, CDR2 YFSETQ. In nucleotides, the CDR3 is TGCGCCAGCAGCCCGTGGAGGCGGGCCGGGGAGCTGTTTTTT. It translates to CASSPWRRAGELFF.

This chain joins TRBV7-2 and TRBJ2-3; 7 nucleotides match TRBD1. The length of the CDR3 is 15 residues. The junction had 5 bases not matched to a gene; V was cut back by 3 bases and J by 2 bases. Germline V CDR1 and CDR2: SGHTA, FQGNSA. CDR3 region: CASSFDRADTDTQYF. In DNA form, the CDR3 reads TGTGCCAGCAGCTTCGACAGGGCTGACACAGATACGCAGTATTTT.

This clone was found once. V is TRBV6-5 and J is TRBJ2-1; D is perhaps TRBD2 (5 bases). The germline gives CDR1 MNHEY, CDR2 SVGAGI. CDR3 length: 14 residues. V dropped 2 bases and J dropped 9 bases, with 14 bases sitting between them. CDR3 nucleotides: TGTGCCAGCAGTTACCACGAACGAGGGATTGAGCAGTTCTTC. Translated: CASSYHERGIEQFF.

The chain joins TRBV28 to TRBJ2-1; 10 bases line up with TRBD2. The CDR3 is 18 amino acids. Trimming at V came to 3 bases and at J to 3 bases, leaving 11 bases not matched to a gene. CDR1 and CDR2 (germline): MDHEN, SYDVKM. The chain's CDR3 is CASSLGTSAPLLYNEQFF. DNA of the CDR3: TGTGCCAGCAGTTTGGGGACTAGCGCCCCTTTACTCTACAATGAGCAGTTCTTC.

This clone was seen a single time. This chain links TRBV6-5 with TRBJ2-2; D is unclear. V lost 2 bases to trimming and J lost 3 bases, with 4 bases between them. The CDR3 has 13 amino acids. From germline, CDR1 is MNHEY and CDR2 SVGAGI. CDR3 sequence: CASSYIDTGELFF. For the CDR3, the DNA is TGTGCCAGCAGTTACATCGACACCGGGGAGCTGTTTTTT.

The rearrangement links TRBV28 to TRBJ2-5, with TRBD1 identical over 7 bases. J lost 11 bases, V lost 5 bases, and 11 bases had no gene match. Germline V gene sequence: CDR1 MDHEN, CDR2 SYDVKM. The CDR3 covers 13 residues. CDR3 amino acids: CASSHRGLGEQYF. CDR3 nucleotide sequence: TGTGCCAGCAGTCACAGGGGTCTGGGGGAGCAGTACTTC. The variable domain in full, completed from reference TRBV28 and TRBJ2-5, reads DVKVTQSSRYLVKRTGEKVFLECVQDMDHENMFWYRQDPGLGLRLIYFSYDVKMKEKGDIPEGYSVSREKKERFSLILESASTNQTSMYLCASSHRGLGEQYFGPGTRLLVL.